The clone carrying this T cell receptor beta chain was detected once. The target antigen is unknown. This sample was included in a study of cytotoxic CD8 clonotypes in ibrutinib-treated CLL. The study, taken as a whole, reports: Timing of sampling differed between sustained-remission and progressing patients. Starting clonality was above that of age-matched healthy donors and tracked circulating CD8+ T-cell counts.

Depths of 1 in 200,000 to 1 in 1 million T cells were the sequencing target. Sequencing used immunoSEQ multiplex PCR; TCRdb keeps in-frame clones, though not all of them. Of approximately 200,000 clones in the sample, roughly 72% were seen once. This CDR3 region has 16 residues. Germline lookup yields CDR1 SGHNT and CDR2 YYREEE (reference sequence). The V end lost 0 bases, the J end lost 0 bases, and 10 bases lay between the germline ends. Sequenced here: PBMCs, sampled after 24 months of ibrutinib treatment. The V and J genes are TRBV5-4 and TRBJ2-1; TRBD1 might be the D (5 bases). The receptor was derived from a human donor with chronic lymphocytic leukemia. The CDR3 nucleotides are TGTGCCAGCAGCTTGGGGGGCCTAAACTCCTACAATGAGCAGTTCTTC. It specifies CASSLGGLNSYNEQFF.